Shown below are 10 T cell receptor beta chains from a single sample sequenced in a study of T-cell memory formation after mild COVID-19. One entry per CDR3 protein, called by TCRdb with MiXCR from the 5' RACE reads. The profile covers 300,000 or so distinct CDR3 sequences, with 15% to 20% appearing a single time and roughly 24% taken by the ten largest. Sequencing was performed on PBMCs or a T cell subset sorted from them (not recorded which). Receptors originate from a man in his late teens or twenties who had mild COVID-19 (a few samples of this study predate the infection). Cell type and time point are not known.

This clonotype was detected ten times or more. The rearrangement links TRBV12-3 or TRBV12-4 to TRBJ1-1, with D perhaps matching TRBD1 (5 bases). CDR3 length: 13 residues. The V end lost 1 base, the J end lost 10 bases, and 13 bases lay between the germline ends. CDR3 in DNA: TGTGCCAGCAGTTTAGGTCAGGGAAGGGGAGCTTTCTTT. It yields the protein CASSLGQGRGAFF.

This clonotype has only a few counts. The chain joins TRBV27 to TRBJ1-5, with a possible D match to TRBD1 (5 bases). CDR3 length equals 17 residues. V shed 8 bases and J shed 1 base, with 21 bases lying between them. Germline CDR1 MNHEY, CDR2 SMNVEV (reference sequence). For the CDR3, the DNA is TGTGCCAGCCTCCCGGCGTATGGGCGGGGGAGCAATCAGCCCCAGCATTTT. Protein sequence: CASLPAYGRGSNQPQHF.

The chain employs TRBV4-3 and TRBJ2-6; 7 bases agree with TRBD1. Germline CDR1 is LGHNA and CDR2 is YSLEER. Trimming at V came to 4 bases and at J to 3 bases, leaving 6 bases not matched to a gene. This CDR3 comprises 16 residues. The CDR3 bases are TGCGCCAGCAGCCCGAACAGGGGCAGTGGGGCCAACGTCCTGACTTTC. Protein product: CASSPNRGSGANVLTF.

V gene TRBV15 combines with J gene TRBJ1-2; no firm D call. The CDR3 is 13 residues long. V was trimmed by 1 base and J by 8 bases, leaving 11 bases between them. Germline V lookup: CDR1 LNHNV, CDR2 YYDKDF (reference sequence). CDR3 sequence (DNA): TGTGCCACCAGCAGAGGGTCAGTGGAAGGCTACACCTTC. Translating it yields CATSRGSVEGYTF.

This clonotype was picked up one time. The chain uses TRBV6-5 and TRBJ2-1, with 10 positions matching TRBD1. The length of the CDR3 is 14 residues. Germline loops: CDR1 MNHEY, CDR2 SVGAGI. The junction had 10 bases not matched to a gene; V was cut back by 10 bases and J by 7 bases. CDR3 nucleotide sequence: TGTGCCATTGGAAGGGACAGGGGATTGAATGAGCAGTTCTTC. Amino acid sequence: CAIGRDRGLNEQFF.

The chain combines TRBV4-1 with TRBJ1-1; a weak D match, TRBD1 (5 bases). Deletions cut 0 bases from V and 1 base from J, with 6 bases between. The V gene's germline CDR1 is MGHRA and CDR2 YSYEKL. The CDR3 is 14 residues long. The CDR3 spells CASSQEGRNTEAFF. CDR3 sequence (DNA): TGCGCCAGCAGCCAAGAGGGACGGAACACTGAAGCTTTCTTT.

Only a few counts were recorded for this clonotype. This chain joins TRBV10-3 and TRBJ2-7; TRBD1 agrees at 7 bases. V was pared by 6 bases and J by 2 bases, with 7 bases of the junction left unmatched. The CDR3 totals 14 residues. CDR1 and CDR2 from the germline V gene are ENHRY and SYGVKD. The CDR3 DNA sequence: TGTGCCATCAGGCCGTGGGGACAGCCCTACGAGCAGTACTTC. Translation gives CAIRPWGQPYEQYF.

The chain carries TRBV28 and TRBJ2-1; D gene ambiguous. This CDR3 has 11 amino acids. Germline CDR1 reads MDHEN; CDR2 reads SYDVKM. The V gene lost 6 bases and the J gene lost 8 bases, with 8 bases spanning the gap. CDR3 sequence (DNA): TGTGCCAGCAGGAAGATCGATGAGCAGTTCTTC. It specifies CASRKIDEQFF.

This clonotype appeared a few times. The chain employs TRBV7-8 and TRBJ2-1; D possibly corresponds to TRBD2 (5 bases). CDR1 and CDR2 (germline): SGHVS, FQNEAQ. The CDR3 is made up of 14 amino acids. Trimming pared 5 bases from V and 7 bases from J, leaving 15 bases between. Here the CDR3 DNA reads TGTGCCAGCAGCGGGAGACACCCCGGGAATGAGCAGTTCTTC. This translates into CASSGRHPGNEQFF.

V gene TRBV4-3 combines with J gene TRBJ2-3, with D unclear. The V end was cut by 2 bases, the J end by 2 bases, with 11 bases between. The CDR3 runs 15 residues. Looked up from germline, CDR1 is LGHNA and CDR2 is YSLEER. The chain's CDR3 is CASSQTVTFTDTQYF. The CDR3 region has the DNA TGCGCCAGCAGCCAAACGGTTACGTTCACAGATACGCAGTATTTT.